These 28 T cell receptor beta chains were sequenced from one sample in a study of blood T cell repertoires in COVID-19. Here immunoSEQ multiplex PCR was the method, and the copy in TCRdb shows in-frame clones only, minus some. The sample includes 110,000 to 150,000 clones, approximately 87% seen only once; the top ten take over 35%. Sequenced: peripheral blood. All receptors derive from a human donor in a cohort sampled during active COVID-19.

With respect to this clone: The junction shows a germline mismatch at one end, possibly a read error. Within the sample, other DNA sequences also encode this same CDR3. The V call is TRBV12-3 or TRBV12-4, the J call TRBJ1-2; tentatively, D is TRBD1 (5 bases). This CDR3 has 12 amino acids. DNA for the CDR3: TGCGCCAGCAGTTTCGGACAAGGCGGCTACACCTTC. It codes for CASSFGQGGYTF.

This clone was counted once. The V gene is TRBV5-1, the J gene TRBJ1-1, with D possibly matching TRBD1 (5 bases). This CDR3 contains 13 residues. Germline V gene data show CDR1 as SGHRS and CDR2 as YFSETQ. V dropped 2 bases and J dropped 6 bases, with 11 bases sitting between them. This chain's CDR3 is CASSLQVSSEAFF. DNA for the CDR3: TGCGCCAGCAGCTTACAGGTTTCCTCTGAAGCTTTCTTT.

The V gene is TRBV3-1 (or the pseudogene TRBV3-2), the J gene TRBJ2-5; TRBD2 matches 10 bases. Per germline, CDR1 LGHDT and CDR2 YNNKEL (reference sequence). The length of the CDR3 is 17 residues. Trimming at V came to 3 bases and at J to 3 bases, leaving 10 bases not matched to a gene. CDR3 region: CASSHPGSLAGEETQYF. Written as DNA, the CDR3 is TGTGCCAGCAGCCACCCCGGTAGCCTAGCGGGGGAAGAGACCCAGTACTTC.

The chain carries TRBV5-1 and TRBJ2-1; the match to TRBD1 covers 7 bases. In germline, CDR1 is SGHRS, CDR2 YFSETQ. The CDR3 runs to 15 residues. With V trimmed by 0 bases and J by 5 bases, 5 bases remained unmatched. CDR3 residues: CASSLVQGENNEQFF. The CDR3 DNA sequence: TGCGCCAGCAGCTTGGTTCAGGGGGAAAACAATGAGCAGTTCTTC.

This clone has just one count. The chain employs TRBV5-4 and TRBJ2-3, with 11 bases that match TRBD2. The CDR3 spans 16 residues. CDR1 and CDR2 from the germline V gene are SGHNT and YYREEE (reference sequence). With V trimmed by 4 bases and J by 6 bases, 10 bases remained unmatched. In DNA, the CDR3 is TGTGCCAGCAGCACCCCCCTAGCGGGAGGATCGGATACGCAGTATTTT. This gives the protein CASSTPLAGGSDTQYF.

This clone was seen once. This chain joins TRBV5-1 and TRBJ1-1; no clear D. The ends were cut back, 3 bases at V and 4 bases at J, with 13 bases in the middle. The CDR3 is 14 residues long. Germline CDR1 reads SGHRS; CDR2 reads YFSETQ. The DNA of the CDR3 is TGCGCCAGCAGCTCCGAGAGGGCGGGCACTGAAGCTTTCTTT. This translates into CASSSERAGTEAFF.

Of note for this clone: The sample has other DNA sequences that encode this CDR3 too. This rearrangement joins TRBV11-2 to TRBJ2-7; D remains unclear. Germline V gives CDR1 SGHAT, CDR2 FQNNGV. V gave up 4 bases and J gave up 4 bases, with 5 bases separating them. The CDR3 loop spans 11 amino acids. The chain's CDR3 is CASSSGYEQYV. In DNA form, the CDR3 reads TGTGCCAGCAGCTCCGGGTACGAGCAGTACGTC.

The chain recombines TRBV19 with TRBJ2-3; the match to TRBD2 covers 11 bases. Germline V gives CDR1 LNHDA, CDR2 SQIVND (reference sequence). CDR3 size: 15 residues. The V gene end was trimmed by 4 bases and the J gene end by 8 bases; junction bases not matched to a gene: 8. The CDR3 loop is CASSTTSGELSTQYF. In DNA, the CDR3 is TGTGCCAGTAGTACGACTAGCGGGGAGCTATCTACGCAGTATTTT.

The CDR3 DNA is TGTGCCAGCAGCTCAAGACGAGGGATGGATAGCACTGAAGCTTTCTTT. Translation gives CASSSRRGMDSTEAFF. The chain has TRBV7-3 and TRBJ1-1; D remains ambiguous. Trimming removed 4 bases from V and 4 bases from J, with 19 bases in between. Germline V gives CDR1 SGHTA, CDR2 FQGTGA. There are 16 residues in the CDR3.

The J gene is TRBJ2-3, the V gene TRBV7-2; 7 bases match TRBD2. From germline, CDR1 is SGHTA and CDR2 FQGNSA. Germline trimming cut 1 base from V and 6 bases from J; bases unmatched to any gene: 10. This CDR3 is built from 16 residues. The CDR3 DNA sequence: TGTGCCAGCAGCTTAGGACTAGCAGCCGGTATCGATACGCAGTATTTT. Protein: CASSLGLAAGIDTQYF.

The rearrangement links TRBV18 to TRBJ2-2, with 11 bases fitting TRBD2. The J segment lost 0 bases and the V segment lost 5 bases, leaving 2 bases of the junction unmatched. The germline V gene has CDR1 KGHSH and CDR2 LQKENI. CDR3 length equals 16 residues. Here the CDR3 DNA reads TGTGCCAGCTCAGAGGGACTAGCGGCGAACACCGGGGAGCTGTTTTTT. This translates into CASSEGLAANTGELFF.

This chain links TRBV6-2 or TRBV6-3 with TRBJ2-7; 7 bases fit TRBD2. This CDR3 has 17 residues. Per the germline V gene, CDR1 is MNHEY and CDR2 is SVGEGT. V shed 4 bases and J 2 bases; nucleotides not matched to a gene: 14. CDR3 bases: TGTGCCAGCAGTTCCACCTGGTATAGCGGGTCGGCCTACGAGCAGTACGTC. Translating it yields CASSSTWYSGSAYEQYV.

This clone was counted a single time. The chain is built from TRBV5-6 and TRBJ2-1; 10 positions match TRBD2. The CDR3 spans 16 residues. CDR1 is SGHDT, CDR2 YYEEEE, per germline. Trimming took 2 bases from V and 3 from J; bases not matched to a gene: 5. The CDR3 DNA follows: TGTGCCAGCAGCTTCCTGTCTAGCGGGAGCTACAATGAGCAGTTCTTC. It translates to CASSFLSSGSYNEQFF.

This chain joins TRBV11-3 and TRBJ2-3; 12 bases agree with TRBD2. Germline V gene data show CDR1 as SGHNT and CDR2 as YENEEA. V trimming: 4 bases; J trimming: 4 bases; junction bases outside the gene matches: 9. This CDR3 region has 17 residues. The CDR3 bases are TGTGCCAGCAGCTCGGGGACTAGCGGGCGGAGGGCAGATACGCAGTATTTT. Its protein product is CASSSGTSGRRADTQYF.

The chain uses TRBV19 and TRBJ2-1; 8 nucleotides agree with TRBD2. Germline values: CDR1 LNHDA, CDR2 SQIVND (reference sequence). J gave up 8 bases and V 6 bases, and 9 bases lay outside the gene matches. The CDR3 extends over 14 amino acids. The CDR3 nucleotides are TGTGCCAGTAGAACGGGAGGGCCTTTCTATGAGCAGTTCTTC. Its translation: CASRTGGPFYEQFF. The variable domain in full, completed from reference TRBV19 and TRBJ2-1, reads DGGITQSPKYLFRKEGQNVTLSCEQNLNHDAMYWYRQDPGQGLRLIYYSQIVNDFQKGDIAEGYSVSREKKESFPLTVTSAQKNPTAFYLCASRTGGPFYEQFFGPGTRLTVL.

The CDR3 DNA is TGTGCCAGCAGCCAAGGGACAGATAGGTATGGCTACACCTTC. This encodes CASSQGTDRYGYTF. V is TRBV3-1 (or the pseudogene TRBV3-2) and J is TRBJ1-2, with D tentatively TRBD1 (6 bases). Germline CDR1 reads LGHDT; CDR2 reads YNNKEL (reference sequence). The V and J ends lost 1 base and 5 bases respectively, with 11 bases between them. This CDR3 has 14 residues.

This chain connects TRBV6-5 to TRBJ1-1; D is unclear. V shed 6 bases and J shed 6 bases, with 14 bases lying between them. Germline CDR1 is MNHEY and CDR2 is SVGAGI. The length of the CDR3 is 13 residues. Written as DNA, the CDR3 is TGTGCCAGCAGGCCGTCTAAGTCGGCTGAAGCTTTCTTT. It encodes CASRPSKSAEAFF.

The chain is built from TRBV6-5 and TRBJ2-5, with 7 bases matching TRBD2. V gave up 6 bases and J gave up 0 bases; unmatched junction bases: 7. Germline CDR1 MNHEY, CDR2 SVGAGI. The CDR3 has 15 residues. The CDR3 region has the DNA TGTGCCAGCAGGCTAGCGGCTAGCTACCAAGAGACCCAGTACTTC. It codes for CASRLAASYQETQYF.

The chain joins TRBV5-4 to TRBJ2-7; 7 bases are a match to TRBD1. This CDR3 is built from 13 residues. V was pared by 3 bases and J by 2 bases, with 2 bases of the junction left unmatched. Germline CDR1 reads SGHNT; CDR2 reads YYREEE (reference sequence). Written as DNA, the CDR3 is TGTGCCAGCAGCTCAACAGGGGCCTACGAGCAGTACTTC. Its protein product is CASSSTGAYEQYF.

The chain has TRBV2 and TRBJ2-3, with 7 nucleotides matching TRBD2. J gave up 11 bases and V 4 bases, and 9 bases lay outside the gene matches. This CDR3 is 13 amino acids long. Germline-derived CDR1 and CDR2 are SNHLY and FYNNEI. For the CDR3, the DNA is TGTGCCAGCAGTGTTGGCCCAGCGGGGTTGCAGTATTTT. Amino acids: CASSVGPAGLQYF.

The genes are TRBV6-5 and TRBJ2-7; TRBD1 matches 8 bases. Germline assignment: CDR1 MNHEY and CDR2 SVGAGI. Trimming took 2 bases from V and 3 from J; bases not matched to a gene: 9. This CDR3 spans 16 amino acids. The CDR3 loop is CASSYRGQGNHYEQYF. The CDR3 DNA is TGTGCCAGCAGTTACCGTGGACAGGGTAATCACTACGAGCAGTACTTC.

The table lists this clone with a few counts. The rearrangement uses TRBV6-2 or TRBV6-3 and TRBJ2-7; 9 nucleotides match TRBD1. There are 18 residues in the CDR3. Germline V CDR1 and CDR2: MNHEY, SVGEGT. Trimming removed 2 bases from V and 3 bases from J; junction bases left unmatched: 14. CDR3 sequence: CASSYPTGQGRKLYEQYF. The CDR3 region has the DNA TGTGCCAGCAGTTACCCGACGGGACAGGGAAGAAAGCTCTACGAGCAGTACTTC.

The CDR3 loop is CASSNRLAGGYEQYF. The CDR3 bases are TGTGCCAGCAGCAACCGACTAGCGGGGGGCTACGAGCAGTACTTC. The chain links TRBV7-2 to TRBJ2-7, with 13 bases aligning to TRBD2. CDR1 and CDR2 from the germline V gene are SGHTA and FQGNSA. J lost 3 bases, V lost 5 bases, and 4 bases had no gene match. CDR3 length: 15 amino acids.

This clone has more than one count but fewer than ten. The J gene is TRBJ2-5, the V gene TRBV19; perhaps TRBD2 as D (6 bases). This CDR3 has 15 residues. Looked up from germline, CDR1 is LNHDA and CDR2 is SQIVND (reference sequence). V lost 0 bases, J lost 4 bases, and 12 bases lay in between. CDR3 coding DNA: TGTGCCAGTAGTATAGATGTGCAGGGAGGAGAGACCCAGTACTTC. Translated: CASSIDVQGGETQYF.

CDR3 bases: TGTGCCAGCAGCCCAACAGGGTTGAGAACCGGGGAGCTGTTTTTT. Protein product: CASSPTGLRTGELFF. J is TRBJ2-2 and V is TRBV5-4; tentatively, D is TRBD1 (6 bases). Looked up from germline, CDR1 is SGHNT and CDR2 is YYREEE (reference sequence). V lost 4 bases to trimming and J lost 5 bases, with 15 bases between them. The CDR3 is 15 amino acids.

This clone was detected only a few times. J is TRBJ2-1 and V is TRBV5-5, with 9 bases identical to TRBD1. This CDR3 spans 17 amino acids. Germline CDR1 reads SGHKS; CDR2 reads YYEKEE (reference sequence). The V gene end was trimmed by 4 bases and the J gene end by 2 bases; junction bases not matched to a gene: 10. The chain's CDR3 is CASSTTRRTGAYNEQFF. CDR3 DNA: TGTGCCAGCAGCACCACCCGCCGGACAGGGGCCTACAATGAGCAGTTCTTC.

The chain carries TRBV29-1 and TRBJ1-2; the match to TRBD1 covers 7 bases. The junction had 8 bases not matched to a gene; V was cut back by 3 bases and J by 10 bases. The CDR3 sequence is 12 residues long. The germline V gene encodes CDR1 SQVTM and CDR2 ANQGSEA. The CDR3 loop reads CSVDTGTVPYTF. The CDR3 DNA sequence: TGCAGCGTTGATACGGGGACAGTTCCCTACACCTTC.

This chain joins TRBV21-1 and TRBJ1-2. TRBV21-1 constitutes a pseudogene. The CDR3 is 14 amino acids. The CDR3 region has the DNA TGTGCCAGCAGCAAAGTCGGGGGGGAAGACGGCTACACCTTC. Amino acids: CASSKVGGEDGYTF.